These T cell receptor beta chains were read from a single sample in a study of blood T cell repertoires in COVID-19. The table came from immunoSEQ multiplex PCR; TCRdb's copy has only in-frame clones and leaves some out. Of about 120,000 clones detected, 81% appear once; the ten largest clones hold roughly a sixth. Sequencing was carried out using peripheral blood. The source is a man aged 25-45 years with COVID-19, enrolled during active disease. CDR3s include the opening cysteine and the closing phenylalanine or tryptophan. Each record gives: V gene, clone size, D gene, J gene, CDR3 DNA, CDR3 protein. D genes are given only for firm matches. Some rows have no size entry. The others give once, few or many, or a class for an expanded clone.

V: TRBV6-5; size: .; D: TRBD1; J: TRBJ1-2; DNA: TGTGCCAGCAGTTGGGGACAGGGGAATGGCTACACCTTC; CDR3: CASSWGQGNGYTF
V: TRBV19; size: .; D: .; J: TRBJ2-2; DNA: TGTGCCAGTAGAGAGACTCCGCAGAACACCGGGGAGCTGTTTTTT; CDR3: CASRETPQNTGELFF
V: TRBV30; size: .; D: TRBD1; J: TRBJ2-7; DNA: TGTGCCTGGAGTGTAGGGACAGGGTACGAGCAGTACTTC; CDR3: CAWSVGTGYEQYF
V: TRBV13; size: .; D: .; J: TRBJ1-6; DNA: TGTGCCAGCAGCTTAGCGGGTTCCCCCTATAATTCACCCCTCCACTTT; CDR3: CASSLAGSPYNSPLHF
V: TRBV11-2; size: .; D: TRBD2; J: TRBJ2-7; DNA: TGTGCCAGCAGCTTAGGACTAGCGGGGGCTCTCTACGAGCAGTACTTC; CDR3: CASSLGLAGALYEQYF
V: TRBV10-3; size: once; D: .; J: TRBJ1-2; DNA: TGTGCCATCAGTGGGGCAGGATCCTCGGGGGGCTACACCTTC; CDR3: CAISGAGSSGGYTF
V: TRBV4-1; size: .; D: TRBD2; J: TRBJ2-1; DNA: TGCGCCAGCAGCCCTAGGGGACTAGCGGGAATGAATGAGCAGTTCTTC; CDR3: CASSPRGLAGMNEQFF
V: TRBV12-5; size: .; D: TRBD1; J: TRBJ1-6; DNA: TGTGCTAGTGGCCTGGGGGACAGCACTTATAATTCACCCCTCCACTTT; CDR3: CASGLGDSTYNSPLHF
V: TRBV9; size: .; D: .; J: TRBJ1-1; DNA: TGTGCCAGCAGCGTAGGACAGAGAAACACTGAAGCTTTCTTT; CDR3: CASSVGQRNTEAFF
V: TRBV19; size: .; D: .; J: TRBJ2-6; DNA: TGTGCCAGTCGGGACTGGAAGGGGTCTGGGGCCAACGTCCTGACTTTC; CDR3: CASRDWKGSGANVLTF
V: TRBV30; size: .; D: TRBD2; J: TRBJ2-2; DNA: TGTGCCTGGAGTCCGACTAGCCCTTTCTTGGAGCTGTTTTTT; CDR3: CAWSPTSPFLELFF
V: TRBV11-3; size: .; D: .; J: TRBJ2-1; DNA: TGTGCCAGCAGCTTACGTTTCGGCGGTTACAATGAGCAGTTCTTC; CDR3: CASSLRFGGYNEQFF
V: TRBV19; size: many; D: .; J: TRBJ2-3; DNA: TGTGCCAGTAGTATTAGGAGGGCGACAGATACGCAGTATTTT; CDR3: CASSIRRATDTQYF
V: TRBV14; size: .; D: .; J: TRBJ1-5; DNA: TGTGCCAGCAGCGAACTGAATCAGCCCCAGCATTTT; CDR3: CASSELNQPQHF
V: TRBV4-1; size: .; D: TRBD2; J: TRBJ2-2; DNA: TGCGCCAGCAGCCAAGGAAGGGGACTAGGTAACACCGGGGAGCTGTTTTTT; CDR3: CASSQGRGLGNTGELFF
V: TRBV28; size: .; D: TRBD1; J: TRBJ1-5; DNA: TGTGCCAGCAGTTCCCGGACAGGGTCGTTCGAGCCCCAGCATTTT; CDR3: CASSSRTGSFEPQHF
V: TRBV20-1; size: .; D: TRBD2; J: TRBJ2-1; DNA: TGCAGTGCTAGTAACAGCGGGGGCCCCCTTGTCTACAATGAGCAGTTCTTC; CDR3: CSASNSGGPLVYNEQFF
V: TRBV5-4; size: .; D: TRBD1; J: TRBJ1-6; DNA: TGTGCCAGTGGGACAGGGTTAAGTAATTCACCCCTCCACTTT; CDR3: CASGTGLSNSPLHF
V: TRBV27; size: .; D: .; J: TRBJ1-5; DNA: TGTGCCAGCAGTTGGCAGCGGGGTCAGCCCCAGCATTTT; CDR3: CASSWQRGQPQHF
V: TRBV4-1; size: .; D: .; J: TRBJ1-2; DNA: TGCGCCAGCAGCCCTCTCTCCGGGGATACTAACTATGGCTACACCTTC; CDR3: CASSPLSGDTNYGYTF
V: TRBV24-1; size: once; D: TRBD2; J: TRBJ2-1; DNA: TGTGCCACCAGTGATTCGGGGACTAGCGGGAGGGCCAATGAGCAGTTCTTC; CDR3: CATSDSGTSGRANEQFF
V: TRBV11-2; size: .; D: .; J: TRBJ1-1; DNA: TGTGCCAGCAGCTCCTCGGACAGTAGAAGGTATGGGAACACTGAAGCTTTCTTT; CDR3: CASSSSDSRRYGNTEAFF
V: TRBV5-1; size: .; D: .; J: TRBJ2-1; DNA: TGCGCCAGCAGCTTGGGGGGTCGGAGGAGGTACTCCTACAATGAGCAGTTCTTC; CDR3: CASSLGGRRRYSYNEQFF
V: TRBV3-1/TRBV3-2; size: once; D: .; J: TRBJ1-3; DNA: TGTGCCAGCAGCCAAGCCGGGACTGAAAGCTCTGGAAACACCATATATTTT; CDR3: CASSQAGTESSGNTIYF
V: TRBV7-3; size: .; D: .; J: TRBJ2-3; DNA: TGTGCCAGCAGCTTAACAGGGGGACGCACAGATACGCAGTATTTT; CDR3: CASSLTGGRTDTQYF
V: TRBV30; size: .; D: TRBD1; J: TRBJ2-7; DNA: TGTGCCTGGAGTCCAAGGACAGGGACCTACGAGCAGTACTTC; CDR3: CAWSPRTGTYEQYF
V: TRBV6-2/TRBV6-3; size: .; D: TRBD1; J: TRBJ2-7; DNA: TGTGCCAGCAGTTACCTAAGGGACAGGAGATCCTACCCTACCTACGAGCAGTACTTC; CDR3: CASSYLRDRRSYPTYEQYF
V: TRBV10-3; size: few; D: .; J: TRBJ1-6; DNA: TGTGCCATCAAGCGGAGGGAAGATTCACCCCTCCACTTT; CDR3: CAIKRREDSPLHF
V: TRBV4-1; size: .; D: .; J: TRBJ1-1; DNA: TGCGCCAGCAGCCAAGATGTCCTCGGAGGGACTGAAGCTTTCTTT; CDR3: CASSQDVLGGTEAFF
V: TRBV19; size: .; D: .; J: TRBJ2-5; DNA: TGTGCCACGGGGGGCAACCAAGAGACCCAGTACTTC; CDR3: CATGGNQETQYF
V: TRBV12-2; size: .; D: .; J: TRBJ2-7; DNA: TGTGCAAGTCGCCAACAGGGGACAGGGAAGACCCCCTGCTACGAGCAGTACTTC; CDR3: CASRQQGTGKTPCYEQYF
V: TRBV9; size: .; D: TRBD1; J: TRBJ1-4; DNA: TGTGCCAGCAGCGTAGAGGGGACAGGGGTTGAAAAACTGTTTTTT; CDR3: CASSVEGTGVEKLFF
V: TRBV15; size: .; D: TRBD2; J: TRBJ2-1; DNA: TGTGCCACCAGCAGAGGACTAGCGGGGGGTGGAAACAATGAGCAGTTCTTC; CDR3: CATSRGLAGGGNNEQFF
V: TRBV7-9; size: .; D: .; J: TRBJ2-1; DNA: TGTGCCAGCAGCTTCTCGGAGAATTACAATGAGCAGTTCTTC; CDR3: CASSFSENYNEQFF
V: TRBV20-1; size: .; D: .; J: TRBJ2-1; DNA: TGCAGTGCCCTCCCTGGGGCAATGCAGTTCTTC; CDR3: CSALPGAMQFF
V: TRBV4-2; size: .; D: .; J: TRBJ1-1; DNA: TGTGCCAGCAGCCAAGATTTGGCTAACCTCGGGGGAGCTTTCTTT; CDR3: CASSQDLANLGGAFF
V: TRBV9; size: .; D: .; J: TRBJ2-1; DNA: TGTGCCAGCGGTAGCGGTGGGAACAATGAGCAGTTCTTC; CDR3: CASGSGGNNEQFF
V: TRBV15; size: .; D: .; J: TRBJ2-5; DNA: TGTGCCACCAGCAGAGATCGGGTCCAAGAGACCCAGTACTTC; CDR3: CATSRDRVQETQYF
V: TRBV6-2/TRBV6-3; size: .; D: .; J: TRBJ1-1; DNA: TGTGCCAGCAGTTACAGGCGGGACACTGAAGCTTTCTTT; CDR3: CASSYRRDTEAFF
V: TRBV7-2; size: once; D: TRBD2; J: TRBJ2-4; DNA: TGTGCCAGCAGCTTAAAGGTGTCGGCGGGAGGTTCGAACATTCAGTACTTC; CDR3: CASSLKVSAGGSNIQYF
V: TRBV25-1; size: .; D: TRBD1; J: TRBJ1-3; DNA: TGTGCCAGCAGCACAGGGGGCCCTGGAAACACCATATATTTT; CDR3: CASSTGGPGNTIYF
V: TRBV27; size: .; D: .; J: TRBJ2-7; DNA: TGTGCCAGCAGTTTAGGGAGAGGGAGTCAGTACGAGCAGTACTTC; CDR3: CASSLGRGSQYEQYF
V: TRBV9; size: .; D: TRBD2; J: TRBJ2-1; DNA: TGTGCCAGCAGCGTAGGATTGCTAGCGGGAGGGAATGAGCAGTTCTTC; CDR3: CASSVGLLAGGNEQFF
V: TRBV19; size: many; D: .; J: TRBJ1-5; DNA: TGTGCCAGTAGGATAGGAGCGTTTAATAGCAATCAGCCCCAGCATTTT; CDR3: CASRIGAFNSNQPQHF
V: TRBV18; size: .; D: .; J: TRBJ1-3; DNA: TGTGCCAGCTCACCAAGAGAGGGGGCTGGAAACACCATATATTTT; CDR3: CASSPREGAGNTIYF
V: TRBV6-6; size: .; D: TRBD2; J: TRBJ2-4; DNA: TGTGCCAGCAGTCCCCGGGGAGGGTATGAGGGGAAAAACATTCAGTACTTC; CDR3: CASSPRGGYEGKNIQYF
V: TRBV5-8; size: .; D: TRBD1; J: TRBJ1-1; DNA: TGTGCCAGCAGCTCCCCCGGACATACAGGGGCTGAAGCTTTCTTT; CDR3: CASSSPGHTGAEAFF
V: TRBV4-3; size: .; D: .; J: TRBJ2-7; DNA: TGCGCCAGCAGCCAAGTTCGGGGGACCTACGAGCAGTACTTC; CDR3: CASSQVRGTYEQYF
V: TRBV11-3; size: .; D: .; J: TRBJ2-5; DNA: TGTGCCAGCAGCTTAGATCTACCCACAGTCCAAGAGACCCAGTACTTC; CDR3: CASSLDLPTVQETQYF
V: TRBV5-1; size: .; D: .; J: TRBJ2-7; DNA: TGCGCCAGCAGCCCTTCGGACAGCCGGGACGAGCAGTACTTC; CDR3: CASSPSDSRDEQYF
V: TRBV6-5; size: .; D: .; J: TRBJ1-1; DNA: TGTGCCAGCAGTTACTCATGGGACAAGAACACTGAAGCTTTCTTT; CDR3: CASSYSWDKNTEAFF
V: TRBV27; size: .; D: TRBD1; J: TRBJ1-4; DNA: TGTGCCAGCAGCCCTTTTGGAAAACAGGGGGCAGGGGAAAAACTGTTTTTT; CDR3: CASSPFGKQGAGEKLFF